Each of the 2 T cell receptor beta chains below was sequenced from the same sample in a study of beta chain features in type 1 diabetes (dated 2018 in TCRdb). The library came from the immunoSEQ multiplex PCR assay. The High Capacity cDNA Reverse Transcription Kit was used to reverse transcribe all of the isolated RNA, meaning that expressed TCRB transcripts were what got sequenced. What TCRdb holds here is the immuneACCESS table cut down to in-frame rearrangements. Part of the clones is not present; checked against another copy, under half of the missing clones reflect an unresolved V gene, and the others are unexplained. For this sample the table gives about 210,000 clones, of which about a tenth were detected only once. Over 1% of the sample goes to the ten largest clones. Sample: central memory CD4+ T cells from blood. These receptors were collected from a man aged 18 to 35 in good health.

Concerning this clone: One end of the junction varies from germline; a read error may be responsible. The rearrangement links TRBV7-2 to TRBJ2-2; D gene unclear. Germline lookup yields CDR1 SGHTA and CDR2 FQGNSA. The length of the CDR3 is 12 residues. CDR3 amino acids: CASSVAGGELFF. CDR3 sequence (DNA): TGTGCCAGCAGCGTAGCCGGCGGGGAGCTGTTTTTT.

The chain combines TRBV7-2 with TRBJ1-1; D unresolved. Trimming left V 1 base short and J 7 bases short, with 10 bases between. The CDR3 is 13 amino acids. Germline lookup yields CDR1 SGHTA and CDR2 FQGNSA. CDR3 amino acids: CASSLELRSEAFF. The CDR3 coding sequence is TGTGCCAGCAGCTTAGAGCTGCGCAGTGAAGCTTTCTTT. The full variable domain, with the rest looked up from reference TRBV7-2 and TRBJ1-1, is GAGVSQSPSNKVTEKGKDVELRCDPISGHTALYWYRQSLGQGLEFLIYFQGNSAPDKSGLPSDRFSAERTGGSVSTLTIQRTQQEDSAVYLCASSLELRSEAFFGQGTRLTVV.